This T cell receptor beta chain was obtained from a study of T cell responses to AZD1222 COVID-19 vaccine. General observations from the study: Donors were chiefly white British, with a greater number of females, and clonal diversity was perhaps underestimated.

With regard to this clone: Its target is unknown.

The repertoire was sequenced with immunoSEQ multiplex PCR; TCRdb's copy has only in-frame clones and lacks some. The sample has about 200,000 clones, under 95% seen once; the top ten hold 1%. Germline CDR1 MDHEN, CDR2 SYDVKM. The CDR3 consists of 14 residues. V was trimmed by 7 bases and J by 7 bases, leaving 17 bases between them. The clonotype comes from an adult in good health. The rearrangement links TRBV28 to TRBJ1-5; D is undetermined. This sample comprised peripheral blood, obtained on day 0 of MenACWY control vaccination. The CDR3 loop is CASTPPQSRQPQHF. The CDR3 DNA reads TGTGCCAGCACCCCTCCTCAGTCGAGGCAGCCCCAGCATTTT. The full variable domain, completed using reference TRBV28 and TRBJ1-5, is DVKVTQSSRYLVKRTGEKVFLECVQDMDHENMFWYRQDPGLGLRLIYFSYDVKMKEKGDIPEGYSVSREKKERFSLILESASTNQTSMYLCASTPPQSRQPQHFGDGTRLSIL.